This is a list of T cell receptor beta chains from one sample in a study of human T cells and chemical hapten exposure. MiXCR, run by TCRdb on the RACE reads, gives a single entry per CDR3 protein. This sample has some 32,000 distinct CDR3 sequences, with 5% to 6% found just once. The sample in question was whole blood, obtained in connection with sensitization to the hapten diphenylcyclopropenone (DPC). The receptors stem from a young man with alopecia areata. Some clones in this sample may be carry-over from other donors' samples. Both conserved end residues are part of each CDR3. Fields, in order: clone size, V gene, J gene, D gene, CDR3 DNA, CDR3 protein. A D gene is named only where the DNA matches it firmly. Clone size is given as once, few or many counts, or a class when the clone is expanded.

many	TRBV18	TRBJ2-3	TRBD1	TGTGCCAGCTCACTCTATACGGACAGGGCAGATACGCAGTATTTT	CASSLYTDRADTQYF
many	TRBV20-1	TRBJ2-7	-	TGCAGTGCTAGAGTCCCTGGACAGTCCTACGAGCAGTACTTC	CSARVPGQSYEQYF
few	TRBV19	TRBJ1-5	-	TGTGCCAGTAGACGTCAGATGGATCAGCCCCAGCATTTT	CASRRQMDQPQHF
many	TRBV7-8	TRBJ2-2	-	TGTGCCAGCAGGGCGGCGGGGAACACCGGGGAGCTGTTTTTT	CASRAAGNTGELFF
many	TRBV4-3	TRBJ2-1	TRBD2	TGCGCCAGCAGCCACCCTAGCGGGGTGACCTACAATGAGCAGTTCTTC	CASSHPSGVTYNEQFF
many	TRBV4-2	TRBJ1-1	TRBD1	TGTGCCAGCAGCCAAGTCGGACCAGGGGGCACGGGTAACACTGAAGCTTTCTTT	CASSQVGPGGTGNTEAFF
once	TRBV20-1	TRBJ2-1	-	TGCAGTGCTAGGGTTTGGGATGAGCAGTTCTTC	CSARVWDEQFF
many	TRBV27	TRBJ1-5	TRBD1	TGTGCCAGCAGTTTATTGGCACAGGGGGGGGATCAGCCCCAGCATTTT	CASSLLAQGGDQPQHF
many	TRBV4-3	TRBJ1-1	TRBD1	TGCGCCAGCAGCCCGGACAGGGACACTGAAGCTTTCTTT	CASSPDRDTEAFF
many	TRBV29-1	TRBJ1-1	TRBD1	TGCAGCGTTTACAGGGGGCCCACTGAAGCTTTCTTT	CSVYRGPTEAFF
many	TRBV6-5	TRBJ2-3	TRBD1	TGTGCCAGCAGCCTCGGACAGGGGTCTACAGATACGCAGTATTTT	CASSLGQGSTDTQYF
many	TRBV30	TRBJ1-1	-	TGTGCCTGGAGTAGGGGGTTCGAAGCTTTCTTT	CAWSRGFEAFF
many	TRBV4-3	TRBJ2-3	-	TGCGCCAGCAGCCACGGGTCGGTCGGGGATACGCAGTATTTT	CASSHGSVGDTQYF
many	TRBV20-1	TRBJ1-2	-	TGCAGTGCCCAGGCCGGTTATGGCTACACCTTC	CSAQAGYGYTF
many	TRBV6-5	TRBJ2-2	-	TGTGCCAGCAGTCCTGCGAACACCGGGGAGCTGTTTTTT	CASSPANTGELFF
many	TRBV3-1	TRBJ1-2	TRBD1	TGTGCCAGCAGCCAAGGCACACCCAGGGGGAAAGGGATTGACTATGGCTACACCTTC	CASSQGTPRGKGIDYGYTF
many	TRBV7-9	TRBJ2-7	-	TGTGCCAGCAGCCCACGGAACCCAAACTACGAGCAGTACTTC	CASSPRNPNYEQYF
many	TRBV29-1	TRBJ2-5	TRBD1	TGCAGCGTCGTTACAGGGGGCATTCAAGAGACCCAGTACTTC	CSVVTGGIQETQYF
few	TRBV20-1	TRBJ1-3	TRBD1	TGCAGTGTTTACAGGGGGTCTGGAAACACCATATATTTT	CSVYRGSGNTIYF
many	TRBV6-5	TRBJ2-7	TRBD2	TGTGCCAGCAGTTACGGAGCTAGCGGGAGCTACGAGCAGTACTTC	CASSYGASGSYEQYF
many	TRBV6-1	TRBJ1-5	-	TGTGCCAGCCAGTTGGCCGCAAGCAATCAGCCCCAGCATTTT	CASQLAASNQPQHF
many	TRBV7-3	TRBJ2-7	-	TGTGCCAGCAGCCCACGGACCCTAAAGGGCTACGAGCAGTACTTC	CASSPRTLKGYEQYF
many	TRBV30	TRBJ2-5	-	TGTGCCTGGAGTTCGACCGGGACGGGGCAAAAGACCCAGTACTTC	CAWSSTGTGQKTQYF
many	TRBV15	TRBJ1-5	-	TGTGCCACCAGCAGGGCAGGCCCTCAGCCCCAGCATTTT	CATSRAGPQPQHF
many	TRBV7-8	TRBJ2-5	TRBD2	TGTGCCAGCAGCACCACCGGGGGGGAGACCCAGTACTTC	CASSTTGGETQYF
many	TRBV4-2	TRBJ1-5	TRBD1	TGTGCCAGCGGGGAAGACAGGGGGCGCGGGGGCAATCAGCCCCAGCATTTT	CASGEDRGRGGNQPQHF
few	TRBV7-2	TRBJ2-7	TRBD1	TGTGCCAGCAGCTTAGAGGCAGGGGGCTACGAGCAGTACTTC	CASSLEAGGYEQYF
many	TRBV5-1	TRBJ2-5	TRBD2	TGCGCCAGCAGCTTGGGCGGACTAGAAGAAGAGACCCAGTACTTC	CASSLGGLEEETQYF
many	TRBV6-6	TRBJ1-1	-	TGTGCCAGCAATTGGGGTAGTGAAGCTTTCTTT	CASNWGSEAFF